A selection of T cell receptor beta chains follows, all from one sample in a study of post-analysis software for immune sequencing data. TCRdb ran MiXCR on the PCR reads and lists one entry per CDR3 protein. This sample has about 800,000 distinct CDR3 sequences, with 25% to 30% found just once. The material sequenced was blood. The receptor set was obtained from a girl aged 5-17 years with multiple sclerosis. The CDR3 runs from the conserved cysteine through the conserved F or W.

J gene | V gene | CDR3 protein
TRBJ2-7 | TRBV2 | CASSVCTYEQYF
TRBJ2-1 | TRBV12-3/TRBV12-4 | CASSFAGNEQFF
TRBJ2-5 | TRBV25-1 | CASSASGPQETQYF
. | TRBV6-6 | CASSYPGLAGARETQYF
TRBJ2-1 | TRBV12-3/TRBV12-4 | CASRNMGRRKIVQFF
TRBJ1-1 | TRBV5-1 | CASSLATGYMNTEAFF
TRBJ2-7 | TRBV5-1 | CASSSGQGNYEQYF
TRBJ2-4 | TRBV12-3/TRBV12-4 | CASSNREQKNIQYF
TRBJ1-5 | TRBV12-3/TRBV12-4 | CASTTGQFSNQPQHF
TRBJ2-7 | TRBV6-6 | CASRLGQSNEQYF
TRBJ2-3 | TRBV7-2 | CASRLHARVPDTQYF
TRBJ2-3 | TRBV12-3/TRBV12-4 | CASSPHTSTDAQYF
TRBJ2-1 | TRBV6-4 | CASSDGASGPTNEQFF
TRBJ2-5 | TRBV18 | CASSRTRGVKKGTQYF
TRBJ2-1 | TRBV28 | CASSPAGSRVRQFF
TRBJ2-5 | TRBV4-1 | CASSLRLAGQTQYF
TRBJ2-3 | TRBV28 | CASTPAGTRARSTDTQYF
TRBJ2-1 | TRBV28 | CASSPSMVSYNEQFF
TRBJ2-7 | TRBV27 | CASASYPYSYEQYF
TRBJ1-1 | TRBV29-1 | CSVEGTANTEAFF
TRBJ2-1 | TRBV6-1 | CASSVAGYNEQFF
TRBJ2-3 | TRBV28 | CASSPPTGSAGVLSHTDTQYF
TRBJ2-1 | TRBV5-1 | CASSLLGGAYNEQFF
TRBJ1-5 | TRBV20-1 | CSARDAVIGLQHF
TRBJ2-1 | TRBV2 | CASSVVLNEQFF